This TCR beta chain appears in the sequencing data of a study of human T cells and chemical hapten exposure. The time point is: patch test 1, 2 weeks after DPC sensitization. Described treatment: therapeutic diphenylcyclopropenone sensitization with weekly scalp DPC. The donor pool consisted of alopecia patients aged 18 to 70 years, considered suitable for DPC. General observations from the study: As the donors had alopecia, their immune response may differ from healthy people's.

This clonotype has a handful of counts. The antigen remains undetermined. Germline CDR1 and CDR2: LNHDA and SQIVND (reference sequence). The CDR3 is 15 amino acids. V was cut by 10 bases and J by 0 bases, with 17 bases left in between. The library attached unique molecular identifiers to individual cDNA molecules. TCRdb passed the RACE reads through MiXCR, listing each CDR3 protein once. The profile shows about 120,000 distinct CDR3 sequences, 12% to 15% of them singletons. The clonotype originates from a man aged 18 to 29 with alopecia areata. Some clones in this sample may be carry-over from other donors' samples. The input for sequencing was whole blood, taken in connection with sensitization to the hapten diphenylcyclopropenone (DPC). This sequence joins TRBV19 and TRBJ2-3, with D possibly matching TRBD1 (6 bases). CDR3 bases: TGTGCCACCAAAAGACAGGTCTCTAGCACAGATACGCAGTATTTT. Amino acid sequence: CATKRQVSSTDTQYF.